This TCR beta chain was observed in a study of cytomegalovirus exposure and HLA in healthy donors (dated by TCRdb to about 2017). About the investigation overall: According to an earlier analysis of 587 of the donors, about 190 million T cells yielded roughly 100 million unique TCR beta sequences and approximately 280 Gb of sequence data. Typing coverage varied by locus: roughly 620-630 donors for A, B, C, DRB1 and DQB1; roughly 520 for DQA1; over 600 for DPA1; approximately 450 for DPB1. A later analysis re-analyzed previously published TCR beta repertoires from approximately 700 donors and added high-resolution HLA genotyping to study TCR occurrence patterns. Donor age, sex, ethnicity and CMV serostatus were compiled together with the repertoire data. The study profiled the T cell repertoires of about 720 subjects by immunosequencing and related them to cytomegalovirus serostatus. The aim of the study was to test whether cataloging public T cell receptors could identify signatures of past pathogen exposure. All discovery cohort repertoires had been generated on a single sequencing platform. High-throughput TCR immunosequencing, statistical association of individual TCRs with disease status, and machine learning were combined to predict cytomegalovirus infection status. The genetic ancestry cluster associated with self-reported Caucasian donors included around four fifths of the roughly 410 genotyped donors. Because of strong linkage in the cohort, a few DR-DQ haplotypes were treated as single units for association and clustering. Rather than using new phenotypic data, the later analysis identified candidate immune exposures from TCR beta sequences and from how often those sequences occurred across donors. In addition to the first cohort of 666 subjects, a separate validation cohort of around 110 different subjects was used. Class I and class II HLA loci were covered by the typing at four-digit resolution. In an earlier analysis of 587 of the donors, high-throughput TCR beta sequencing was used to judge whether each TCR beta V gene segment behaved as functional or pseudogenic. A later genetic analysis used genome-wide SNP genotypes for about 60% of the roughly 700 donors, treating that subset as a discovery cohort. Among 300 to 500 genotyped donors of the cohort, an average of around 240,000 unique TCR beta nucleotide sequences was sequenced per donor, of which about 19% were non-productive. Roughly 300 gigabases of sequencing data and tens of millions of unique TCR sequences were included in an early release covering roughly 600 HLA-typed donors.

The library was produced with the immunoSEQ multiplex PCR assay. A mixture of 60 forward primers for TCR Vbeta segments and 13 reverse primers for TCR Jbeta segments was used in the multiplex PCR. The CDR3 region of rearranged TCR beta genes was amplified from genomic DNA with a multiplex PCR assay. The amplified TCR beta libraries were sequenced on the Illumina HiSeq System as 87-base-pair reads. In the paper's pipeline: Across the 500 to 750 repertoires, a later analysis counted 75 million to 90 million unique TCR beta chains, around 10 million of which were shared by at least two donors. To remove PCR and sequencing errors, raw reads were error-corrected and collapsed into unique sequences using a nearest-neighbor algorithm that merged closely related sequences. CDR3 sequences were aligned to IMGT reference sequences to assign V, D and J gene segments. Each retained sequence needed at least a six-nucleotide match to both a V gene segment and a J gene segment. A rearrangement was called productive if the CDR3 had no stop codons and remained in frame with V and J, and every other rearrangement was called non-productive. CDR3 was defined according to IMGT convention as the region running from the second conserved V-encoded cysteine to the conserved J-encoded phenylalanine. Sequences without an unambiguous match to a single V gene segment were excluded from the earlier analysis of several hundred of the donors. An earlier analysis of approximately 590 of the donors called V segments functional above 56.7% productive rearrangements and segregating when the between-donor standard deviation exceeded 5%. A statistical classification framework was developed to diagnose cytomegalovirus status using the catalog of TCR beta chain sequences. In a later analysis, V and J genes were assigned by comparing TCR nucleotide sequences against IMGT/GENE-DB human TR gene sequences. In a later analysis, CDR3 sequences and most-parsimonious VDJ recombination scenarios were assigned using the TCRdist pipeline. In a later analysis, each TCR beta chain was defined by its CDR3 amino acid sequence together with its V-gene family, and reads lacking a unique V-gene family were excluded. A later analysis removed 450 to 600 highly shared, low-generation-probability nucleotide sequences to deal with suspected cross-contamination and a sequencing artifact. A later analysis calculated a clonal expansion index for each public chain from normalized within-repertoire ranks of inferred template counts. In a later analysis, generation probabilities were computed with a VDJ recombination model fitted to out-of-frame rearrangements, and the resulting probabilities were checked against IGoR. In a later analysis, TCR-TCR, TCR-HLA and TCR-CMV co-occurrence was scored with hypergeometric tests, and a repertoire-size bias correction was applied to TCR pairs. False discovery rates were estimated in a later analysis by permuting HLA or CMV assignments 20 times. A later analysis grouped co-occurring TCRs with DBSCAN, adding TCRdist sequence similarity when clustering within HLA-allele-positive subsets. Repertoires with fewer than 30,000 or more than 120,000 public chains, plus five repertoires with anomalous nucleotide sharing, were excluded from co-occurrence clustering. In its TCRdb copy, this immuneACCESS table keeps in-frame sequences only and misses some clones. Where compared with another copy, unresolved V genes explain less than half of these, and the others have no known cause. That table is the source of V, J and clone size, and D and trimming were worked out from the DNA. Counted in this sample were 100,000 to 150,000 clones; around 78% of them appeared once. Of the sample, approximately 4.3% is held by the ten largest clones.

Counted from cysteine to phenylalanine, this CDR3 has 12 amino acids. CDR3 DNA only is kept here, 36 bases in frame from base 1. CDR1 and CDR2 are drawn from the germline V gene (reference sequence): SEHNR, FQNEAQ. Points on this clone: This clone's antigen is unknown. At one end, the junction sequence differs from germline, possibly due to a read error.

Overall study results and their limits: While some public TCRs were present in many individuals, most TCR sequences turned up only very rarely across donors. A later genetic analysis reported fewer N-insertions in productive TCRs among donors in an Asian-associated ancestry cluster than the approximately 700-donor mean. Compared with equally common non-associated chains, HLA-associated TCR beta chains in a later analysis were more clonally expanded and had lower generation probabilities. The authors suggested that the approach could potentially be extended to other disease states and immunological phenotypes. A group of highly shared sequence variants was considered likely to be a technical artifact of the sequencing pipeline. In vitro tests confirmed that a few of the cytomegalovirus-associated TCR beta chains recognize cytomegalovirus antigens. A further reported finding was that TCR beta sequences accurately predicted the HLA-A and HLA-B alleles for most subjects in the first cohort. In a later analysis, TCR association rates were found to vary across HLA loci, with the most associated TCRs seen for DRB1 alleles and the fewest for HLA-C alleles. Some IMGT-functional V segments, including TRBV6-2 and TRBV6-3, could not be distinguished by the 87-base-pair reads and were therefore excluded. In an earlier analysis of over 550 of the donors, most TCR beta V segments were observed in productive rearrangements about 90% or about 30% of the time, broadly matching IMGT annotations. The earlier analysis of approximately 560 of the donors excluded roughly 17 rarely observed V segments, including chromosome 9 orphons, because counts were too low. According to a later analysis, parvovirus B19, influenza, CMV and Epstein-Barr virus appeared linked to several top co-occurrence clusters. In a later analysis, most CMV-associated TCR beta chains were found to appear HLA-restricted, with HLA associations seemingly driven largely by CMV exposure. The study listed around 160 TCR beta chains as associated with cytomegalovirus. In this cohort, only TCR beta chains were sequenced, and detectable features were limited by the absence of alpha or paired-chain data. Because HLA typing was missing for some donors at each locus, association tests included only the typed subset. Immune exposure information for the cohort was limited to CMV serostatus. Correlated functional status among segregating V segments might be attributable to linkage disequilibrium, but an unknown experimental factor could not be ruled out. The classifier was reported to diagnose cytomegalovirus status with high specificity and sensitivity in both the original and validation cohorts. At a false discovery rate of 0.05, a later analysis linked around 17,000 TCR beta sequences to specific HLA alleles. Roughly uniform sequencing depth across donors was assumed in presence/absence analyses, although this assumption may not hold. When HLA alleles, especially DR and DQ, strongly co-occurred, attributing TCR associations to individual alleles was difficult. In a later genetic analysis, a missense DCLRE1C variant was associated with V-gene and J-gene trimming of TCR beta chains, and the association was replicated in an independent cohort.

The cohort was made up of 500 to 800 healthy bone marrow donors. At the time of sampling, all cohort members were nominally healthy, though unrecorded immune exposures were likely present. The donor tested CMV seropositive, placing the donor among the 289 seropositive members of the cohort. A peripheral blood sample was collected from each donor, and TCR beta sequencing was performed on peripheral blood mononuclear cells. The Qiagen DNeasy Blood Extraction Kit was used to extract genomic DNA from the blood cell samples. The chain couples TRBV7-9 to TRBJ2-3, with the D gene call left open. Sequencing input: PBMCs. This receptor was identified in a man aged 55 to 70 in good health and CMV-seropositive. The encoded CDR3 is CSSSLRSDTQYF. The base sequence is TGTTCCAGCAGCTTACGGTCAGATACGCAGTATTTT.